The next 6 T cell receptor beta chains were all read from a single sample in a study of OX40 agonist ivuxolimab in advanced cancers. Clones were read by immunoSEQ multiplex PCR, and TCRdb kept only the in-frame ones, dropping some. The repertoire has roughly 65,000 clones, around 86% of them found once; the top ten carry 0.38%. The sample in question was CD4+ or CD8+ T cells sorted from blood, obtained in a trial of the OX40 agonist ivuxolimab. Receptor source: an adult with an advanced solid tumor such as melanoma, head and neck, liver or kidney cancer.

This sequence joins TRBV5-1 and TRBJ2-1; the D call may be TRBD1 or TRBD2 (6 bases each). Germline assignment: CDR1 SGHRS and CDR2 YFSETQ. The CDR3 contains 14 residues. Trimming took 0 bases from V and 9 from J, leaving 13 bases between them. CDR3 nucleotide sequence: TGCGCCAGCAGCTTGGAGGGGGGTGCGGGTGAGCAGTTCTTC. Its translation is CASSLEGGAGEQFF.

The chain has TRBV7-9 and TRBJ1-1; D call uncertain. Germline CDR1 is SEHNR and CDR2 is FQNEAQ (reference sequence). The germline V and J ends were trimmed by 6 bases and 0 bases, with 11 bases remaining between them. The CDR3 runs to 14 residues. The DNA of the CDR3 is TGTGCCAGCAGACCCCAGAGTTTGAACACTGAAGCTTTCTTT. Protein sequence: CASRPQSLNTEAFF.

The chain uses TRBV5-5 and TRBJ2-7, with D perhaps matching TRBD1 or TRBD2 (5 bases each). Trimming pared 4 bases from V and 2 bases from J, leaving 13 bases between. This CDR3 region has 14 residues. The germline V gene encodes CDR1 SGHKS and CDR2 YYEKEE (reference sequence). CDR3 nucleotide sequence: TGTGCCAGCAGCATCCGGGACGGGACCTACGAGCAGTACTTC. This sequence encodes CASSIRDGTYEQYF.

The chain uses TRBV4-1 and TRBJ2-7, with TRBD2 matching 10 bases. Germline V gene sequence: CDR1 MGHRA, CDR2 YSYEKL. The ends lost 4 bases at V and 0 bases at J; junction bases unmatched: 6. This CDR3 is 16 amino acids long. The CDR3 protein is CASSLGGTSASYEQYF. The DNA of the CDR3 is TGCGCCAGCAGCCTTGGGGGGACTAGCGCCTCCTACGAGCAGTACTTC.

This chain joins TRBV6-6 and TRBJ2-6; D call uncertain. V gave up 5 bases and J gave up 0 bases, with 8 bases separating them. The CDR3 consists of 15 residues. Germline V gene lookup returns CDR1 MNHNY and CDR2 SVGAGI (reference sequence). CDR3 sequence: CASSVSPSGANVLTF. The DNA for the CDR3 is TGTGCCAGCAGTGTTAGCCCCTCTGGGGCCAACGTCCTGACTTTC.

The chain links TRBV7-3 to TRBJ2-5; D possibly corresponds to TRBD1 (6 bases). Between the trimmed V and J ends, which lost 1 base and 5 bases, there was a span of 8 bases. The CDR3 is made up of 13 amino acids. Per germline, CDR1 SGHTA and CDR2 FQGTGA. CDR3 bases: TGTGCCAGCAGCTTAAGGGGGCGGGAGACCCAGTACTTC. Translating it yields CASSLRGRETQYF.